One and the same sample provided the 14 T cell receptor beta chains below, sequenced in a study of shared clonotypes between healthy human individuals. Profiled with immunoSEQ multiplex PCR; TCRdb holds only in-frame clones, not every one. The profile shows over a million clones, roughly 80% of them singletons. Sequenced sample: memory CD4+ T cells sorted from blood. As for subset: CD45RA-negative fraction. The receptors originated from a man between 18 and 29 years old in good health.

The V and J genes are TRBV7-8 and TRBJ1-4, with 9 bases lining up with TRBD1. Germline CDR1 and CDR2: SGHVS and FQNEAQ. The V and J ends lost 3 bases and 5 bases, in that order; junction bases with no gene match: 4. CDR3 length: 15 residues. CDR3 sequence (DNA): TGTGCCAGCAGCTTTCGGACAGGGGTCAATGAAAAACTGTTTTTT. Amino acid sequence: CASSFRTGVNEKLFF.

For this clone: Distinct nucleotide sequences in the sample also encode this CDR3. V and J are TRBV30 and TRBJ2-7; D is possibly TRBD1 (6 bases). Between the trimmed V and J ends, which lost 0 bases and 1 base, there was a span of 10 bases. Germline V gives CDR1 GTSNPN, CDR2 SVGIG (reference sequence). The CDR3 loop spans 14 amino acids. The CDR3 sequence is CAWSVGGKSYEQYF. DNA for the CDR3: TGTGCCTGGAGTGTTGGGGGCAAATCCTACGAGCAGTACTTC.

This sequence joins TRBV6-5 and TRBJ2-2; no clear D. The CDR3 extends over 14 amino acids. Trimming removed 3 bases from V and 0 bases from J, with 5 bases in between. Germline assignment: CDR1 MNHEY and CDR2 SVGAGI. This CDR3 is CASSYQTNTGELFF. The CDR3 bases are TGTGCCAGCAGTTATCAAACGAACACCGGGGAGCTGTTTTTT.

V usage is TRBV2 and J usage is TRBJ2-6; D is unclear. V was cut by 8 bases and J by 0 bases, with 14 bases left in between. Germline V gene lookup returns CDR1 SNHLY and CDR2 FYNNEI. CDR3 length: 16 residues. CDR3 nucleotides: TGTGCCAGCGGAGCATATGAGAGCTCTGGGGCCAACGTCCTGACTTTC. This encodes CASGAYESSGANVLTF.

The sample holds one count of this clone. The genes are TRBV10-3 and TRBJ2-7; D is unclear. Germline assignment: CDR1 ENHRY and CDR2 SYGVKD. V lost 3 bases, J lost 0 bases, and 9 bases lay in between. CDR3 length: 14 amino acids. CDR3 nucleotide sequence: TGTGCCATCAGTGACCCCAAGTTCTCCTACGAGCAGTACTTC. It specifies CAISDPKFSYEQYF.

This clone has only one observation. As DNA, the CDR3 is TGTGCCTGGAGCGATGGGGGGTTCGCCGGGGAGCTGTTTTTT. Its translation: CAWSDGGFAGELFF. The chain couples TRBV30 to TRBJ2-2; D might be TRBD2 (6 bases). This CDR3 comprises 14 residues. The V end was cut by 3 bases, the J end by 6 bases, with 14 bases between. Germline CDR1 reads GTSNPN; CDR2 reads SVGIG (reference sequence).

This clone has more than one count but fewer than ten. The gene calls are TRBV19 and TRBJ2-5; D is perhaps TRBD2 (6 bases). Trimming took off 3 bases at V and 3 bases at J, with 14 bases between the two ends. The CDR3 sequence is 15 residues long. Per the germline V gene, CDR1 is LNHDA and CDR2 is SQIVND (reference sequence). Here the CDR3 reads CASSIGRTNKETQYF. The CDR3, as DNA: TGTGCCAGTAGTATCGGCCGGACTAACAAAGAGACCCAGTACTTC.

This chain joins TRBV6-5 and TRBJ2-7; 9 bases line up with TRBD1. The CDR3 totals 14 residues. Germline CDR1 and CDR2: MNHEY and SVGAGI. V was pared by 7 bases and J by 2 bases, with 6 bases of the junction left unmatched. This CDR3 is CASKDRGRAYEQYF. The DNA for the CDR3 is TGTGCCAGCAAAGACAGGGGGAGAGCCTACGAGCAGTACTTC.

This clone was seen at least ten times. The chain joins TRBV15 to TRBJ2-7; D gene ambiguous. Germline-derived CDR1 and CDR2 are LNHNV and YYDKDF (reference sequence). The CDR3 has 12 residues. V was shortened by 0 bases and J by 6 bases, with 6 bases between the two germline ends. The CDR3, as DNA: TGTGCCACCAGCAGAGATAAACGCGAGCAGTACTTC. Translated: CATSRDKREQYF.

CDR3 residues: CASSQMAQGFLGYTF. The DNA of the CDR3 is TGCGCCAGCAGCCAAATGGCCCAGGGGTTTCTTGGCTACACCTTC. This chain joins TRBV4-3 and TRBJ1-2; tentatively, D is TRBD1 (6 bases). Trimming removed 2 bases at V and 7 bases at J, with 17 bases between. Germline CDR1 is LGHNA and CDR2 is YSLEER. The CDR3 is 15 residues long.

The genes are TRBV27 and TRBJ2-2; no clear D gene. V gave up 4 bases and J gave up 6 bases, with 12 bases separating them. CDR1 MNHEY and CDR2 SMNVEV come from the germline V gene (reference sequence). The CDR3 contains 14 residues. The CDR3 loop is CASSWSPIAGELFF. CDR3 nucleotide sequence: TGTGCCAGCAGTTGGTCCCCGATAGCCGGGGAGCTGTTTTTT.

Turning to this clone: This sample also contains other DNA sequences that code for the same CDR3. This chain uses TRBV7-9 with TRBJ2-5; tentatively, D is TRBD2 (6 bases). This CDR3 is 15 amino acids long. Germline assignment: CDR1 SEHNR and CDR2 FQNEAQ (reference sequence). With 2 bases removed from V and 0 bases from J, the gap between germline ends came to 10 bases. CDR3 in DNA: TGTGCCAGCAGCTTACGCCTAGCGAACCAAGAGACCCAGTACTTC. Amino acids: CASSLRLANQETQYF. Filled out from reference TRBV7-9 and TRBJ2-5, the complete variable domain reads DTGVSQNPRHKITKRGQNVTFRCDPISEHNRLYWYRQTLGQGPEFLTYFQNEAQLEKSRLLSDRFSAERPKGSFSTLEIQRTEQGDSAMYLCASSLRLANQETQYFGPGTRLLVL.

This clone was counted a few times. V and J are TRBV5-7 and TRBJ2-7, with 13 bases fitting TRBD2. TRBV5-7 is flagged as an ORF with uncertain function. V was clipped by 1 base and J by 2 bases; unmatched bases: 12. The CDR3 length is 19 residues. The CDR3 sequence: CASSLPPNPGTSGAYEQYF. DNA of the CDR3: TGTGCCAGCAGCTTGCCCCCAAACCCCGGGACTAGCGGGGCCTACGAGCAGTACTTC.

This clone appeared a single time. V and J are TRBV7-6 and TRBJ2-7; D is ambiguous. The V gene lost 5 bases and the J gene lost 4 bases, with 18 bases spanning the gap. This CDR3 has 15 residues. The germline gives CDR1 SGHVS, CDR2 FNYEAQ. CDR3 loop: CASSPKPGIFYEQYF. In DNA, the CDR3 is TGTGCCAGCAGCCCAAAACCAGGAATTTTTTACGAGCAGTACTTC.